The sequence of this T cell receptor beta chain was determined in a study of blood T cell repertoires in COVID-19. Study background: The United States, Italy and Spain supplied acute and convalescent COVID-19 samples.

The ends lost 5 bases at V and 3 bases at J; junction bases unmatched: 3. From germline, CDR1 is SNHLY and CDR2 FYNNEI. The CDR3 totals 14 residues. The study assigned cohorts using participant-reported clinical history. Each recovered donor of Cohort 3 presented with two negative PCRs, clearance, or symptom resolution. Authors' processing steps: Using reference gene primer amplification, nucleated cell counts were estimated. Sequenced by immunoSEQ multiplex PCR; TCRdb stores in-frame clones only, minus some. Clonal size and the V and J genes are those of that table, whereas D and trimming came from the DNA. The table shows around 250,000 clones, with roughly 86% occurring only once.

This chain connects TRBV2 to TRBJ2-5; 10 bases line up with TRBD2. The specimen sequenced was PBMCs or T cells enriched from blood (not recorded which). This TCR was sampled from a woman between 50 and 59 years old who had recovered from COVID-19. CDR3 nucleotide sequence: TGTGCCAGCAGTTGGACTAGCGGAAAAGAGACCCAGTACTTC. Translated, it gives CASSWTSGKETQYF.